This T cell receptor (beta chain) was profiled in a study of T cell repertoires in cytomegalovirus infection. Study at large: CMV infection and matching HLA type were both indicated by public TCR beta signatures.

This clonotype was counted between two and nine times. TCRdb re-called the reads through MiXCR, storing one row per CDR3 protein. The data show about 160,000 distinct CDR3 sequences, with roughly 17% seen just once and roughly 20% held by the top ten. CDR1 and CDR2 from the germline V gene are LGHNT and FRNRAP. Trimming stripped 1 base from V and 6 bases from J, with 16 bases between. This CDR3 is 15 amino acids long. The J gene is TRBJ2-7, the V gene TRBV12-5; possible D gene TRBD1, 6 bases. Source material: CD8+ T cells from PBMCs. The clonotype was recovered from a human donor in good health (CMV status not recorded). Some clones in this sample may be carry-over from other donors' samples. Here the CDR3 DNA reads TGTGCTAGTGGTTTGGGGACAGCCCCTACACGCGAGCAGTACTTC. Translating gives CASGLGTAPTREQYF.